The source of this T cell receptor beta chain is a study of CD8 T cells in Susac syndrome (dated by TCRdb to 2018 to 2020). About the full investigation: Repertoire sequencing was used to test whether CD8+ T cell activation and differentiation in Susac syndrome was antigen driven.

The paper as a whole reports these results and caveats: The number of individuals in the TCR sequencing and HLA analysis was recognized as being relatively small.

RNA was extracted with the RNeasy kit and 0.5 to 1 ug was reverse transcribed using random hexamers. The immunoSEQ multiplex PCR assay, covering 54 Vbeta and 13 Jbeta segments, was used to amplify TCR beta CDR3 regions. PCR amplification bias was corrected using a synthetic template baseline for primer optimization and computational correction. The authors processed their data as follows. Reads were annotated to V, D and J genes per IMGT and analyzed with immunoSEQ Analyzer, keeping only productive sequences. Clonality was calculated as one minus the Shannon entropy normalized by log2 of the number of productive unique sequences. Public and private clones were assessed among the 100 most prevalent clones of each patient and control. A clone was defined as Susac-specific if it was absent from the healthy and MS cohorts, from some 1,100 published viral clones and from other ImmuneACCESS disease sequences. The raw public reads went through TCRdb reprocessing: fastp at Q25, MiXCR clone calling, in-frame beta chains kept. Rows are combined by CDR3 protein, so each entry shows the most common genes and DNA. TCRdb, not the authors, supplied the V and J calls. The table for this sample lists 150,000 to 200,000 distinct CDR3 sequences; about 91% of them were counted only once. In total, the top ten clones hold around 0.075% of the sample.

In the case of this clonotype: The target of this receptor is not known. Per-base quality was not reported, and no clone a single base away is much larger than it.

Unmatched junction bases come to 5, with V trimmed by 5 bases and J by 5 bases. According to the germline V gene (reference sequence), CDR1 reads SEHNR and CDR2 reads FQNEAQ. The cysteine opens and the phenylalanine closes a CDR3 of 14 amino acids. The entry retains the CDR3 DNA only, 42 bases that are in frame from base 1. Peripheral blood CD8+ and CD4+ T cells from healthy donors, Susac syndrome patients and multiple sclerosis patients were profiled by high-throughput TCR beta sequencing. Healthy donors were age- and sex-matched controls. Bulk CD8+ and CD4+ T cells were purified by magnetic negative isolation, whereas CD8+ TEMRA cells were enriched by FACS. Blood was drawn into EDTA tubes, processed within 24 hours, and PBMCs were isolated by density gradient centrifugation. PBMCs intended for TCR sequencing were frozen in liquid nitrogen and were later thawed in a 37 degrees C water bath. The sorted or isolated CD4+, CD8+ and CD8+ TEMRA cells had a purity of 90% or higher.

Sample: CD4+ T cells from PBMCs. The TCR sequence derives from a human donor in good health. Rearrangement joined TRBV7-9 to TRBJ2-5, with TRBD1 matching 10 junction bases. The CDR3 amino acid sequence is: CASSPTGGAETQYF. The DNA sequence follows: TGTGCCAGCAGCCCGACAGGGGGCGCCGAGACCCAGTACTTC.